This T cell receptor (beta chain) was documented in a study of T-cell reconstitution after alpha-beta-depleted transplantation in children. CDR1 and CDR2 (germline): ENHRY, SYGVKD. The ends were cut back, 5 bases at V and 5 bases at J, with 3 bases in the middle. This CDR3 spans 11 amino acids. This clonotype was seen ten or more times. During its preparation, the TCRbeta library received unique molecular identifiers. Using its own MiXCR run on the PCR reads, TCRdb lists one record per CDR3 protein. The table records some 600,000 distinct CDR3 sequences, 16% of them present only once. The V call is TRBV10-3, the J call TRBJ2-2, with D hard to call. The sample in question was PBMCs from the stem cell graft donor, obtained from the stem cell graft. The receptor was isolated from a human donor who donated a stem cell graft to a child with acute myeloid leukemia. CDR3 residues: CAISTTGELFF. The DNA for the CDR3 is TGTGCCATCAGTACTACCGGGGAGCTGTTTTTT.